The sequence of this TCR beta chain was determined in a study of T cell repertoires in cytomegalovirus infection. This clonotype was seen a handful of times. TCRdb re-called the reads through MiXCR, storing one row per CDR3 protein. This table has about 330,000 distinct CDR3 sequences, around a tenth appearing once. The CDR3 has 14 residues. The germline V gene has CDR1 LGHNA and CDR2 YSLEER. Deletions cut 1 base from V and 6 bases from J, with 9 bases between. The receptor was derived from a human donor in good health (CMV status not recorded). Some clones in this sample may be carry-over from other donors' samples. The chain joins TRBV4-3 to TRBJ1-4; D not certain. Sequences were obtained from PBMCs. This CDR3 reads CASSQGSADEKLFF. DNA for the CDR3: TGCGCCAGCAGCCAAGGGAGTGCTGATGAAAAACTGTTTTTT.